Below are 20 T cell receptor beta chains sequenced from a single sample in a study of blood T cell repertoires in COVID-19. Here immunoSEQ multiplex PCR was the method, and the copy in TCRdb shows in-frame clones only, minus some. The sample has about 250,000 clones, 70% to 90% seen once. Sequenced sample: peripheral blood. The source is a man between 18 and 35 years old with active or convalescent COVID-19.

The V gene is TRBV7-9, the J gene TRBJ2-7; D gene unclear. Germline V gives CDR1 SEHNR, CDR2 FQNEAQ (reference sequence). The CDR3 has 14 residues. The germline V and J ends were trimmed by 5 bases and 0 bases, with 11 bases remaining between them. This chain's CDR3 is CASSPPPGSYEQYF. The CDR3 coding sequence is TGTGCCAGCAGCCCCCCGCCCGGCTCCTACGAGCAGTACTTC.

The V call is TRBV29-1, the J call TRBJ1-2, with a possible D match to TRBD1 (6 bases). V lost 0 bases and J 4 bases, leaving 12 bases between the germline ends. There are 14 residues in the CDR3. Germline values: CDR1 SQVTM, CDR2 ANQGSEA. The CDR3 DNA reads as TGCAGCGTTGAAGATCCCCTGACAGGCTATGGCTACACCTTC. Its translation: CSVEDPLTGYGYTF.

The CDR3 coding sequence is TGTGCCAGCAGCCTTACTGGTTTCTACGAGCAGTACTTC. Its protein is CASSLTGFYEQYF. The V gene is TRBV7-9, the J gene TRBJ2-7; D is uncertain. This CDR3 contains 13 residues. Germline CDR1 SEHNR, CDR2 FQNEAQ (reference sequence). The germline V and J ends were trimmed by 5 bases and 3 bases, with 11 bases remaining between them.

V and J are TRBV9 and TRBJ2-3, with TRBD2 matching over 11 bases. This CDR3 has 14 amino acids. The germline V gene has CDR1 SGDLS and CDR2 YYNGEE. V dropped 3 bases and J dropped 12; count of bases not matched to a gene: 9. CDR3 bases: TGTGCCAGCAGCGCTGCCGGGACTAGCGGTCAACAGTATTTT. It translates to CASSAAGTSGQQYF.

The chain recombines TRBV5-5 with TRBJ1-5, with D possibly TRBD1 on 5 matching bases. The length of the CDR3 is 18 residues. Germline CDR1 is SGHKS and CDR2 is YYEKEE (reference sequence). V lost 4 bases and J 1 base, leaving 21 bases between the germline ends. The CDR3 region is CASSHPGGGGGSNQPQHF. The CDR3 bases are TGTGCCAGCAGCCACCCCGGGGGAGGCGGCGGGAGCAATCAGCCCCAGCATTTT.

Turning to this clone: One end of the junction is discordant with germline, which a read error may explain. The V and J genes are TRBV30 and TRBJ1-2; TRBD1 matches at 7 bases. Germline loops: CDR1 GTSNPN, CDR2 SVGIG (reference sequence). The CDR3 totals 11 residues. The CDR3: CAWSVRDRVEF. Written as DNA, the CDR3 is TGTGCCTGGAGTGTCCGAGACAGGGTTGAGTTC.

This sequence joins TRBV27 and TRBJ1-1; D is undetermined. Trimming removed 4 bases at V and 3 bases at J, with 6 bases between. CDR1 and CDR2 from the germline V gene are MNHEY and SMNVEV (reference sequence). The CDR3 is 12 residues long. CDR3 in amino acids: CASSSRHTEAFF. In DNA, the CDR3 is TGTGCCAGCAGTTCCAGGCACACTGAAGCTTTCTTT.

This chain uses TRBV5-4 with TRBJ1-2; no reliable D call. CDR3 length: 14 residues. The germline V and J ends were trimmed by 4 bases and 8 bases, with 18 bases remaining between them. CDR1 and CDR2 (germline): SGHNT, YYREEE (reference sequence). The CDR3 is CASSLNRGRLGYTF. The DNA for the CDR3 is TGTGCCAGCAGCCTGAACCGGGGAAGACTCGGCTACACCTTC.

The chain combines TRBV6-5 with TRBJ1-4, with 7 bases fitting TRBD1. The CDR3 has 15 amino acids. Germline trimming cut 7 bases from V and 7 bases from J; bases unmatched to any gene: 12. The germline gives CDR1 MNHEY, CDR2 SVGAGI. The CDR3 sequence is CASNPGDRPGEKLFF. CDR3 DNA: TGTGCCAGCAACCCTGGGGACAGACCTGGTGAAAAACTGTTTTTT.

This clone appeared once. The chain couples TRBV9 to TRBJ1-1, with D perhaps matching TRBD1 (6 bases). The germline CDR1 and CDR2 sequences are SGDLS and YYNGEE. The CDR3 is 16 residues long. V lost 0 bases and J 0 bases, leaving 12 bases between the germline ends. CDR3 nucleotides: TGTGCCAGCAGCGTAGAGGGGGGGCCCATGAACACTGAAGCTTTCTTT. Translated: CASSVEGGPMNTEAFF.

The CDR3 DNA is TGTGCCAGCAGACCACCGGGACAGGGTGGGAATGAGCAGTTCTTC. Residues: CASRPPGQGGNEQFF. This chain links TRBV28 with TRBJ2-1; 9 bases fit TRBD1. The CDR3 totals 15 residues. In germline, CDR1 is MDHEN, CDR2 SYDVKM. V trimming: 6 bases; J trimming: 7 bases; junction bases outside the gene matches: 10.

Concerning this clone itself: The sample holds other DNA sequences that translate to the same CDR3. CDR3 region: CASSRTGFANTEAFF. DNA for the CDR3: TGTGCCAGCAGCCGAACAGGGTTTGCGAACACTGAAGCTTTCTTT. V usage is TRBV7-8 and J usage is TRBJ1-1; TRBD1 is a possible D gene (6 bases). The CDR3 spans 15 residues. CDR1 SGHVS and CDR2 FQNEAQ come from the germline V gene. V was shortened by 5 bases and J by 1 base, with 14 bases between the two germline ends.

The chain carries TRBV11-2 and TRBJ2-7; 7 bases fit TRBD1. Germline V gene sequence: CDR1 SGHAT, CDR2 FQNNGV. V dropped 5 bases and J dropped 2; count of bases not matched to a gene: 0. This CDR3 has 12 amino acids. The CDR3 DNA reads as TGTGCCAGCAGCGGACAGGCCTACGAGCAGTACTTC. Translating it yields CASSGQAYEQYF.

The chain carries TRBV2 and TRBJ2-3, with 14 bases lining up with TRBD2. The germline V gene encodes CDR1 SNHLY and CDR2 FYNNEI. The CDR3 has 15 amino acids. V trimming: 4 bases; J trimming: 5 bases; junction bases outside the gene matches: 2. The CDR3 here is CASSAGLAGGDTQYF. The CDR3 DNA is TGTGCCAGCAGTGCTGGACTAGCGGGAGGAGATACGCAGTATTTT.

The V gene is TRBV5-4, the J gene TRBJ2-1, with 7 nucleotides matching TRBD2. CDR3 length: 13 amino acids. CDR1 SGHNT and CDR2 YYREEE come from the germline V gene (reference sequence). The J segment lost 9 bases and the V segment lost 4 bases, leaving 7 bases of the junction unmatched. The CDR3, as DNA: TGTGCCAGCAGCGGGGGAGCGGGGCTTGAGCAGTTCTTC. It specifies CASSGGAGLEQFF.

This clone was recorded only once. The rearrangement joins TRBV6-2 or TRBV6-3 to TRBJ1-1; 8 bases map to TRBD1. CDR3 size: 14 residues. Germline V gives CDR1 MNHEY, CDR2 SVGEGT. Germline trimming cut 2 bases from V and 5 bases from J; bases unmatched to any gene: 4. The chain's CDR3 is CASSYQGASTEAFF. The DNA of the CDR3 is TGTGCCAGCAGTTACCAGGGGGCCAGTACTGAAGCTTTCTTT.

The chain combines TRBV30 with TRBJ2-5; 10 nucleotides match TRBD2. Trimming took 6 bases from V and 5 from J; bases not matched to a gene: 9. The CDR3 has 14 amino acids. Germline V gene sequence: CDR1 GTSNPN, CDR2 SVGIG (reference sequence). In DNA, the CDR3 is TGTGCCTGCGAGCGGGGGGGCGGTCGGGAGACCCAGTACTTC. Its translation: CACERGGGRETQYF.

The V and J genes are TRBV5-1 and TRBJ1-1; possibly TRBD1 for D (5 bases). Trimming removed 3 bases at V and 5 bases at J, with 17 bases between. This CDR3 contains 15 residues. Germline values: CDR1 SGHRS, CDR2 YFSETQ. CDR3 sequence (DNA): TGCGCCAGCAGCTCGGGCTCAGCCAGGGCGACTGAAGCTTTCTTT. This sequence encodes CASSSGSARATEAFF. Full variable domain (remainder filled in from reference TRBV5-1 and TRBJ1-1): KAGVTQTPRYLIKTRGQQVTLSCSPISGHRSVSWYQQTPGQGLQFLFEYFSETQRNKGNFPGRFSGRQFSNSRSEMNVSTLELGDSALYLCASSSGSARATEAFFGQGTRLTVV.

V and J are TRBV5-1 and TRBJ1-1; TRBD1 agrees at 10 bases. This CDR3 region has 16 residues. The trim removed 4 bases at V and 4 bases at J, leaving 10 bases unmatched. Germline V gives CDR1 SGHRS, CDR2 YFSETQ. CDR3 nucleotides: TGCGCCAGCAGCCCGAGGGGGACAGGGGTGACCACTGAAGCTTTCTTT. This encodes CASSPRGTGVTTEAFF.

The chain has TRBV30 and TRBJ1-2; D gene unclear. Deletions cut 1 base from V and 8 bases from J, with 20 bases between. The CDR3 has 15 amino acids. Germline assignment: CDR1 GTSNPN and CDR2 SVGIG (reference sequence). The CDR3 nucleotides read TGTGCCTGGAGTGGCCTCGCCCCGGCGGGTCGGGGCTACACCTTC. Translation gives CAWSGLAPAGRGYTF.